This TCR beta chain was captured by sequencing in a study of blood T cells in healthy people across ages. Study-level findings and limits: TCR beta diversity correlated strongly with naive T cell percentage. There was no known CMV status for donors, so expanded clonotype changes were possibly confounded.

Each individual donor underwent a draw of ten milliliters of peripheral blood. There are 15 residues in the CDR3. V lost 0 bases and J lost 1; bases outside the gene matches: 3. Germline V gene data show CDR1 as DFQATT and CDR2 as SNEGSKA (reference sequence). This clonotype was recorded a few times. Its antigen is unknown. Alongside a J-beta primer mix, a sample-barcoded 5' primer served in a second PCR lasting about 7 to 11 cycles. Every single cDNA molecule received a tag from a template-switch adaptor with 12 random nucleotides. TCRdb independently ran MiXCR on the 5' RACE reads; one entry per CDR3 protein. The sample shows roughly 1,500,000 distinct CDR3 sequences, about 43% of them seen only once.

The J gene is TRBJ2-1, the V gene TRBV20-1; 7 nucleotides match TRBD2. Material: blood. The clonotype comes from a woman younger than 35 in good health. CDR3 sequence: CSAREGRGSYNEQFF. CDR3 in DNA: TGCAGTGCTAGAGAAGGGAGGGGATCCTACAATGAGCAGTTCTTC.